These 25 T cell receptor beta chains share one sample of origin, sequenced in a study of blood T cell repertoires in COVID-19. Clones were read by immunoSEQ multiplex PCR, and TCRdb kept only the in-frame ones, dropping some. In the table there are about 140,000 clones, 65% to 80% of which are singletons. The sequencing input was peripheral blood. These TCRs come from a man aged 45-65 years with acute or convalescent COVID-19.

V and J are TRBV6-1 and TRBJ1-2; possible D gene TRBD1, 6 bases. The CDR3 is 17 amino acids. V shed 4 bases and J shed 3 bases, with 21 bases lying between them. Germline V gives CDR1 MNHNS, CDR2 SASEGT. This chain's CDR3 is CASSVERGTDRHYGYTF. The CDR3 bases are TGTGCCAGCAGTGTCGAGCGGGGAACAGACAGGCACTATGGCTACACCTTC.

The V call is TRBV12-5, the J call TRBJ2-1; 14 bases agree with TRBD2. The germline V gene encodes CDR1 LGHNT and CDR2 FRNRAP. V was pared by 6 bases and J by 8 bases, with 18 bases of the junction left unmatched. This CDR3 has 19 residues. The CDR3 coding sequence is TGTGCTAGTGGCACGAAATACCAGGGACTAGCGGGGGAGGGCGATGAGCAGTTCTTC. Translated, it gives CASGTKYQGLAGEGDEQFF. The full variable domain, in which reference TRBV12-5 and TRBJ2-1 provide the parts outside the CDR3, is DARVTQTPRHKVTEMGQEVTMRCQPILGHNTVFWYRQTMMQGLELLAYFRNRAPLDDSGMPKDRFSAEMPDATLATLKIQPSEPRDSAVYFCASGTKYQGLAGEGDEQFFGPGTRLTVL.

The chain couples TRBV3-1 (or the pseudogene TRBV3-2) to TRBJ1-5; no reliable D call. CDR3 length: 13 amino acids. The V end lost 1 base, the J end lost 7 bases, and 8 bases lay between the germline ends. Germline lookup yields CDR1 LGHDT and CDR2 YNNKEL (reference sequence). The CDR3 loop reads CASSQGQAQPQHF. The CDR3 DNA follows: TGTGCCAGCAGCCAAGGGCAGGCGCAGCCCCAGCATTTT.

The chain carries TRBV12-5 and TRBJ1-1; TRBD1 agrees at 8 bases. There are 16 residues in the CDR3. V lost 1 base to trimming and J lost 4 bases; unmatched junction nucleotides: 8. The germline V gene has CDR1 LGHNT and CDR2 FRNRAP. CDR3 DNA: TGTGCTAGTGGTTTGGCACCAACAGGGGGAGGCACTGAAGCTTTCTTT. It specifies CASGLAPTGGGTEAFF. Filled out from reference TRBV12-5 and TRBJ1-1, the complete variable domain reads DARVTQTPRHKVTEMGQEVTMRCQPILGHNTVFWYRQTMMQGLELLAYFRNRAPLDDSGMPKDRFSAEMPDATLATLKIQPSEPRDSAVYFCASGLAPTGGGTEAFFGQGTRLTVV.

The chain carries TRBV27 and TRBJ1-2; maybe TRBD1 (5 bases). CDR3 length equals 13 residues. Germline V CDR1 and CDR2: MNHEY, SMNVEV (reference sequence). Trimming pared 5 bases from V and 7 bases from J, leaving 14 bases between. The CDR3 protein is CASSPRQSSGYTF. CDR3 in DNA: TGTGCCAGCAGTCCGAGACAGAGTAGTGGCTACACCTTC.

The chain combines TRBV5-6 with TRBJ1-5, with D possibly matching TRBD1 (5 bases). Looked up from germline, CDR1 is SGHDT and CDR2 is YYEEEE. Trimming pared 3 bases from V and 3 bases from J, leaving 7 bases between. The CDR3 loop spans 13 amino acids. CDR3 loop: CASSSGLNQPQHF. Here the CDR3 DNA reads TGTGCCAGCAGCTCGGGACTCAATCAGCCCCAGCATTTT.

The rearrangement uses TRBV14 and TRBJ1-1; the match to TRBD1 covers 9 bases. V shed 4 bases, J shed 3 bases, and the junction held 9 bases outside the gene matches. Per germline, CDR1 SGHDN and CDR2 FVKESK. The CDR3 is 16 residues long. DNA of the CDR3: TGTGCCAGCAGCCGAATTCGGGACAGGGAGGACACTGAAGCTTTCTTT. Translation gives CASSRIRDREDTEAFF.

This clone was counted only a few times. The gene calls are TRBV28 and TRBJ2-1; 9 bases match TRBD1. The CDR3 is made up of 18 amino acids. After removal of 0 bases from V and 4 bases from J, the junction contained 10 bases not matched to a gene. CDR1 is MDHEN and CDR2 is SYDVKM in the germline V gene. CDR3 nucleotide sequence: TGTGCCAGCAGTTTATGGGAAGGGACAGGGTTGTCGTACAATGAGCAGTTCTTC. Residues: CASSLWEGTGLSYNEQFF.

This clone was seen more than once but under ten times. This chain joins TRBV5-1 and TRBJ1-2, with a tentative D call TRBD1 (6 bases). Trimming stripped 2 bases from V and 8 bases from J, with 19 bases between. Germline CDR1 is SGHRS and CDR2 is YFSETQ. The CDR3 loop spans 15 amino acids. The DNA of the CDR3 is TGCGCCAGCAGCTTTTCCAGGGGCTTCGAGGAGGGCTACACCTTC. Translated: CASSFSRGFEEGYTF.

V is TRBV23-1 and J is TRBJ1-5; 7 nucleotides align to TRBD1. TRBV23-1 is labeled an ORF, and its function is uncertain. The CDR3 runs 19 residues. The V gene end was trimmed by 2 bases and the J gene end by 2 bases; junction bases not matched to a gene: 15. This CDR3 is CASSQRQGWGFEGNQPQHF. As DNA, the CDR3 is TGCGCCAGCAGTCAACGACAGGGATGGGGTTTTGAGGGCAATCAGCCCCAGCATTTT.

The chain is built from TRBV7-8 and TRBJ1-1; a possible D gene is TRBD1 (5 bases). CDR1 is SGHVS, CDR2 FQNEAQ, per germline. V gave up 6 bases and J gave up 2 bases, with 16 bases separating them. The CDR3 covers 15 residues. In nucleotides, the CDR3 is TGTGCCAGCAGAGCTGGGGGGTGGACTAACACTGAAGCTTTCTTT. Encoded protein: CASRAGGWTNTEAFF.

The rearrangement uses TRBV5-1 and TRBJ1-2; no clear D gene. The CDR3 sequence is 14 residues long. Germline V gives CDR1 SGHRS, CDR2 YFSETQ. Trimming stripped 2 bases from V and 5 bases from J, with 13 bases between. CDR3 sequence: CASSFTGSNYGYTF. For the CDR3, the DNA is TGCGCCAGCAGCTTTACCGGGTCCAATTATGGCTACACCTTC.

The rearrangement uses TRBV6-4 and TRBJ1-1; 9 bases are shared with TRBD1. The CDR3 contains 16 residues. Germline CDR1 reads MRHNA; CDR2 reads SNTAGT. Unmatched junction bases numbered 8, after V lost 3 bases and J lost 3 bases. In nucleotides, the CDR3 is TGTGCCAGCAGTGAATTTAGGACAGGGGCGGACACTGAAGCTTTCTTT. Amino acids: CASSEFRTGADTEAFF.

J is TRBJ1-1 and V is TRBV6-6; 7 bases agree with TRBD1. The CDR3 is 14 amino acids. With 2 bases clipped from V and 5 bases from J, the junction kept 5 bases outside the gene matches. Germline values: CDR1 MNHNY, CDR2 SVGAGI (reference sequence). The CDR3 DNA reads TGTGCCAGCAGTTACACACAGGGGAGGACTGAAGCTTTCTTT. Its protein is CASSYTQGRTEAFF.

The DNA of the CDR3 is TGTGCCAGCACCTTGCTACAGGGCACAGATACGCAGTATTTT. This codes for CASTLLQGTDTQYF. The rearrangement links TRBV11-2 to TRBJ2-3; D is possibly TRBD1 (5 bases). Trimming left V 7 bases short and J 1 base short, with 12 bases between. The CDR3 is 14 amino acids. CDR1 is SGHAT and CDR2 is FQNNGV in the germline V gene.

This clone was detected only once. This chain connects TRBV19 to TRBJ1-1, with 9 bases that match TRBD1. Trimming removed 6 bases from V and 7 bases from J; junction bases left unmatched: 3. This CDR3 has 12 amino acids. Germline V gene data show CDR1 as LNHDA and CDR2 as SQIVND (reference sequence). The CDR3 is CASSQDRGEAFF. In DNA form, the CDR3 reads TGTGCCAGTAGCCAGGACAGGGGTGAAGCTTTCTTT.

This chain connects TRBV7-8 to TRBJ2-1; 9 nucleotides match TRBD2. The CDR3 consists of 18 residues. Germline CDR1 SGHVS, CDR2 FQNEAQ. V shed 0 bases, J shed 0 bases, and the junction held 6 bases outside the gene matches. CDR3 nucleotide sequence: TGTGCCAGCAGCTTAGCCAGCGGGGGGCTCCTCTCCTACAATGAGCAGTTCTTC. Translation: CASSLASGGLLSYNEQFF.

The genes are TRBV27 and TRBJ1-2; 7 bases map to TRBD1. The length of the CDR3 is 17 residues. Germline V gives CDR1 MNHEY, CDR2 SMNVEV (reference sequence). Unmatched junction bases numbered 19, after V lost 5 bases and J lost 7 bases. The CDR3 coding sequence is TGTGCCAGCAGTCCCCGGCCCCGACAGGGCGGGGTAGGTGGCTACACCTTC. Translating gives CASSPRPRQGGVGGYTF.

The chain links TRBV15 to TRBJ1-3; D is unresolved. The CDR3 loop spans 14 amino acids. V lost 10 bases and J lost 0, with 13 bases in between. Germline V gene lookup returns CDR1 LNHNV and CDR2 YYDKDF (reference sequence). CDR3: CASKAGDSGNTIYF. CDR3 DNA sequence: TGTGCCAGCAAAGCGGGAGACTCTGGAAACACCATATATTTT.

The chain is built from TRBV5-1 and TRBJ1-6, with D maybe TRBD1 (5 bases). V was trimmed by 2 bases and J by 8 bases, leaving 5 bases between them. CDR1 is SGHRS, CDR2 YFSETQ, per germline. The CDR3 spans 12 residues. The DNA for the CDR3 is TGCGCCAGCAGCTTAGGGGATTCACCCCTCCACTTT. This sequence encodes CASSLGDSPLHF.

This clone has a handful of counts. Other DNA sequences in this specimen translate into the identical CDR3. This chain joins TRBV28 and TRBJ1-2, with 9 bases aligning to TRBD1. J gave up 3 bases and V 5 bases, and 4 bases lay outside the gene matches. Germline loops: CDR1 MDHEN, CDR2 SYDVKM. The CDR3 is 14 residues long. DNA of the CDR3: TGTGCCAGCAGTACCACAGGGGGCGACTATGGCTACACCTTC. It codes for CASSTTGGDYGYTF.

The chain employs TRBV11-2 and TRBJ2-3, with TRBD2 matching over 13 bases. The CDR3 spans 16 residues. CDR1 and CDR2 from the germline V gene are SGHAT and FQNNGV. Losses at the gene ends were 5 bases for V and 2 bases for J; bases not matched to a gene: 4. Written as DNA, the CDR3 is TGTGCCAGCAGCCGACTAGCGGGGGGCCCCACAGATACGCAGTATTTT. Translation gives CASSRLAGGPTDTQYF.

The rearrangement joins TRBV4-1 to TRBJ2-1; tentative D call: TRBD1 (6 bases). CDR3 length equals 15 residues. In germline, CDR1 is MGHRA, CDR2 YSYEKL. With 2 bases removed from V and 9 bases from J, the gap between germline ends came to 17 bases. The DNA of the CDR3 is TGCGCCAGCAGCCAAACCCCGAACAGGGATAGTGAGCAGTTCTTC. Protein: CASSQTPNRDSEQFF.

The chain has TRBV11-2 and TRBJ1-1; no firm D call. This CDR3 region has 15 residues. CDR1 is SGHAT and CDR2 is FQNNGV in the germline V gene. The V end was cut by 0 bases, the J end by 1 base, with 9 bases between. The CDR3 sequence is CASSLDRRGNTEAFF. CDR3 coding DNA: TGTGCCAGCAGCTTAGATCGCCGCGGGAACACTGAAGCTTTCTTT.

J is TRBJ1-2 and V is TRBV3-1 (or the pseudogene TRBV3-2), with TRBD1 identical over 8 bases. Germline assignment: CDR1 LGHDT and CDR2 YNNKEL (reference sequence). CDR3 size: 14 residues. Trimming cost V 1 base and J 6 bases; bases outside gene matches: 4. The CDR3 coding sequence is TGTGCCAGCAGCCAAGGGACAGGGCGAAATGGCTACACCTTC. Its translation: CASSQGTGRNGYTF.